The rows below give T cell receptor beta chains drawn from one sample of a study of cytomegalovirus exposure and HLA in healthy donors. Sequencing used immunoSEQ multiplex PCR; TCRdb keeps in-frame clones, though not all of them. The table lists about 170,000 clones, 80% to 85% of them singletons, with more than 1% in the top ten. Input material: PBMCs. The source of these receptors is a boy aged 2 to 10 in good health and CMV-seronegative. The CDR3 runs from the conserved cysteine through the conserved F or W. D genes are given only for firm matches. Expanded clones get a size class; other rows say once, few or many, or leave the size out.

NA,TRBD1,TRBV5-5,TRBJ1-1,TGTGCCAGCAGCTTGGACAGGGGGCTTATTAGGGCTTTCTTT,CASSLDRGLIRAFF
NA,TRBD1,TRBV30,TRBJ1-1,TGTGCCTGGGACAGGGAAGGGCTGAACACTGAAGCTTTCTTT,CAWDREGLNTEAFF
few,NA,TRBV11-2,TRBJ2-5,TGTGCCAGCAGCCAATTTCTACGCCAAGAGACCCAGTACTTC,CASSQFLRQETQYF
few,NA,TRBV6-5,TRBJ1-3,TGTGCCAGCAGCCTCGACAGAAACTCTGGAAACACCATATATTTT,CASSLDRNSGNTIYF
NA,TRBD2,TRBV10-3,TRBJ2-2,TGTGCCATCAGTGATTGGACTAGCAGGAACACCGGGGAGCTGTTTTTT,CAISDWTSRNTGELFF
NA,TRBD2,TRBV9,TRBJ2-1,TGTGCCAGCAGCCCACTCCTCGCGAGCGGGATGGGGTACAATGAGCAGTTCTTC,CASSPLLASGMGYNEQFF
NA,TRBD2,TRBV7-2,TRBJ2-7,TGTGCCAGCAGCCCCCGTTCTAGCGGGAGAAGGTACGAGCAGTACTTC,CASSPRSSGRRYEQYF
NA,TRBD1,TRBV27,TRBJ2-3,TGTGCCAGCAGGACAGGGGTCACAGATACGCAGTATTTT,CASRTGVTDTQYF
NA,NA,TRBV14,TRBJ2-1,TGTGCCAGCAGCCATAGCCAGGGAAATGAGCAGTTCTTC,CASSHSQGNEQFF
NA,TRBD1,TRBV4-3,TRBJ1-2,TGCGCCAGCAGCCATGCGGACAGGGTTTATGGCTACACCTTC,CASSHADRVYGYTF
NA,NA,TRBV2,TRBJ2-3,TGTGCCAGCAGTGAGGTTCGGTACACAGATACGCAGTATTTT,CASSEVRYTDTQYF
NA,NA,TRBV30,TRBJ1-1,TGTGCCTGTAGCAGGGTGGACACTGAAGCTTTCTTT,CACSRVDTEAFF
NA,TRBD1,TRBV4-1,TRBJ1-3,TGCGCCAGCAGCCAAGATAGGACAGGCATGGAAAACACCATATATTTT,CASSQDRTGMENTIYF
NA,TRBD2,TRBV6-7,TRBJ2-5,TGTGCCAGCACCCTAGCGGGAGAGGAAGAGACCCAGTACTTC,CASTLAGEEETQYF
NA,TRBD2,TRBV5-1,TRBJ2-1,TGCGCCAGCAGACTCGGGACTAGCGAGCCCGAAGAGCAGTTCTTC,CASRLGTSEPEEQFF
few,TRBD1,TRBV25-1,TRBJ2-3,TGTGCCAGCACCCCGACAGGGACAGATACGCAGTATTTT,CASTPTGTDTQYF
NA,NA,TRBV15,TRBJ2-3,TGTGCCACCAGCAGAGCAGGACAGACCCCTTTGGAGACGCAGTATTTT,CATSRAGQTPLETQYF
NA,TRBD2,TRBV7-2,TRBJ2-5,TGTGCCAGCAGCCCCGGACTAGGCGAGACCCAGTACTTC,CASSPGLGETQYF
NA,TRBD2,TRBV7-6,TRBJ2-1,TGTGCCAGCAGCGAACGGACTAGCGGGAAGAATCAGTTCTTC,CASSERTSGKNQFF
NA,TRBD1,TRBV18,TRBJ1-1,TGTGCCAGCTCACTACTCCGGACAGGTCTGAGGACTGAAGCTTTCTTT,CASSLLRTGLRTEAFF
NA,TRBD2,TRBV30,TRBJ2-3,TGTGCCTGGAGTGTTAAAGCGGGAATGAGAGATACGCAGTATTTT,CAWSVKAGMRDTQYF
NA,TRBD2,TRBV9,TRBJ2-1,TGTGCCAGCAGCGTAGCGGGGGGTCTGTCTCCCTACAATGAGCAGTTCTTC,CASSVAGGLSPYNEQFF
NA,NA,TRBV5-3,TRBJ2-1,TGTGCCAGAAGCTTGGAGTGGGGGAGGAACAATGAGCAGTTCTTC,CARSLEWGRNNEQFF
NA,TRBD2,TRBV19,TRBJ2-2,TGTGCCAGTAGTCCGTCTTCTAGCGGGTTCGCCGGGGAGCTGTTTTTT,CASSPSSSGFAGELFF
NA,TRBD2,TRBV15,TRBJ2-1,TGTGCCACCAGCAGAGACCGCGGGAGCCTCCTCAATGAGCAGTTCTTC,CATSRDRGSLLNEQFF
NA,TRBD1,TRBV18,TRBJ2-4,TGTGCCAGCTCACCAATGGGACAGGGGGTGCTTTGGCCGAACATTCAGTACTTC,CASSPMGQGVLWPNIQYF
NA,NA,TRBV27,TRBJ2-1,TGTGCCAGCAGTGGACCCCCTCCCCGGGGATACAATGAGCAGTTCTTC,CASSGPPPRGYNEQFF
NA,NA,TRBV5-6,TRBJ2-6,TGTGCCAGCAGCTTGTGGGGGCCTGGGGCCAACGTCCTGACTTTC,CASSLWGPGANVLTF
NA,NA,TRBV5-3,TRBJ2-4,TGTGCCAGACGCGCTTGGGAGTACGCGCTAGCCAAAAACATTCAGTACTTC,CARRAWEYALAKNIQYF
once,TRBD1,TRBV19,TRBJ1-2,TGTGCCAGTACCCATGACAGGGAGTATGGCTACACCTTC,CASTHDREYGYTF
NA,TRBD1,TRBV6-1,TRBJ2-7,TGTGCCAGCAGTGAAATGGACAGGGGTCGTTGGTACGAGCAGTACTTC,CASSEMDRGRWYEQYF
NA,NA,TRBV19,TRBJ1-2,TGTGCCAGTAGTAGGGGCCGGAATGACAGGAGAGCTAACTATGGCTACACCTTC,CASSRGRNDRRANYGYTF
NA,TRBD2,TRBV9,TRBJ2-1,TGTGCCAGCAGCGTAGCAGCGGGAAACTACAATGAGCAGTTCTTC,CASSVAAGNYNEQFF
NA,NA,TRBV11-2,TRBJ2-6,TGTGCCAGCAGCCGCAATAGCGCTGGGGCCAACGTCCTGACTTTC,CASSRNSAGANVLTF
NA,NA,TRBV19,TRBJ1-3,TGTGCCAGTACCCCGAAGGGGGTCAGGAAGATTGGAAACACCATATATTTT,CASTPKGVRKIGNTIYF
NA,NA,TRBV7-9,TRBJ2-5,TGTGCCAGCAGCTCTGGACTGAATCCAGAGACCCAGTACTTC,CASSSGLNPETQYF
NA,NA,TRBV5-1,TRBJ2-7,TGCGCCAGCAGGTTTGACCCAGGGGCCGAGCAGTACTTC,CASRFDPGAEQYF